One and the same sample provided the 13 T cell receptor beta chains below, sequenced in a study of shared clonotypes between healthy human individuals. This table comes from immunoSEQ multiplex PCR, and its TCRdb copy is limited to in-frame clones, with some not included. This table holds 2 million to 2.5 million clones, 80% to 95% found once. Sequencing input: naive CD4+ T cells from PBMCs. Indicated subset: CD45RA+ positively selected. The receptor set was obtained from a man between 18 and 29 years old in good health. Some clones in this sample may be carry-over from other donors' samples.

The CDR3 reads CASRVGSFGTGSYEQYF. In DNA form, the CDR3 reads TGTGCCAGCAGGGTTGGGTCTTTTGGGACAGGAAGCTACGAGCAGTACTTC. The V gene is TRBV28, the J gene TRBJ2-7, with 8 bases aligning to TRBD1. The CDR3 is made up of 17 amino acids. After removal of 6 bases from V and 3 bases from J, the junction contained 16 bases not matched to a gene. Germline CDR1 is MDHEN and CDR2 is SYDVKM.

The chain recombines TRBV7-2 with TRBJ2-3; tentatively, D is TRBD1 or TRBD2 (5 bases each). Trimming cost V 1 base and J 1 base, with 12 bases left between them. CDR1 and CDR2 from the germline V gene are SGHTA and FQGNSA. The CDR3 has 16 residues. DNA of the CDR3: TGTGCCAGCAGCTTAGATCAGGGAGTCGGCACAGATACGCAGTATTTT. This codes for CASSLDQGVGTDTQYF.

The chain combines TRBV28 with TRBJ2-7, with 9 bases fitting TRBD1. The V gene's germline CDR1 is MDHEN and CDR2 SYDVKM. J was trimmed by 5 bases and V by 8 bases; bases with no gene match: 7. The CDR3 is made up of 13 amino acids. CDR3 nucleotides: TGTGCCAGCCGAAGACAGGGGGTCGACGAGCAGTACTTC. Translating gives CASRRQGVDEQYF.

This clone was detected only once. The rearrangement links TRBV14 to TRBJ1-2; D may be TRBD1 (5 bases). CDR1 SGHDN and CDR2 FVKESK come from the germline V gene. The CDR3 sequence is 16 residues long. The ends were cut back, 1 base at V and 7 bases at J, with 19 bases in the middle. CDR3 bases: TGTGCCAGCAGCCAAGTCATGGGGCAGGGACCAACTGGCTACACCTTC. Amino acid sequence: CASSQVMGQGPTGYTF.

V is TRBV18 and J is TRBJ1-4, with D possibly TRBD1 on 6 matching bases. Trimming shortened V by 4 bases and J by 0 bases, and 18 bases separated the two germline ends. The germline CDR1 and CDR2 sequences are KGHSH and LQKENI. The CDR3 has 18 residues. CDR3 DNA sequence: TGTGCCAGCTCACTGAACTCAGCGCAGGGGCCAACTAATGAAAAACTGTTTTTT. It yields the protein CASSLNSAQGPTNEKLFF.

This chain connects TRBV9 to TRBJ2-1, with 7 bases lining up with TRBD1. The CDR3 consists of 16 residues. Germline assignment: CDR1 SGDLS and CDR2 YYNGEE. V lost 3 bases to trimming and J lost 3 bases; unmatched junction nucleotides: 9. CDR3 sequence (DNA): TGTGCCAGCAGCGCACGAGGGGGCTTGGGCTACAATGAGCAGTTCTTC. It yields the protein CASSARGGLGYNEQFF.

The genes are TRBV7-2 and TRBJ2-5; D perhaps matches TRBD2 (6 bases). Trimming stripped 6 bases from V and 5 bases from J, with 16 bases between. CDR3 length equals 14 residues. Germline values: CDR1 SGHTA, CDR2 FQGNSA. CDR3 nucleotides: TGTGCCAGCAGTCCGCAGGGAGGAAGGGAGACCCAGTACTTC. This sequence encodes CASSPQGGRETQYF. The variable domain in full, completed from reference TRBV7-2 and TRBJ2-5, reads GAGVSQSPSNKVTEKGKDVELRCDPISGHTALYWYRQSLGQGLEFLIYFQGNSAPDKSGLPSDRFSAERTGGSVSTLTIQRTQQEDSAVYLCASSPQGGRETQYFGPGTRLLVL.

DNA of the CDR3: TGCAGCGTTGGGCTAGCGGATAATACGCAGTATTTT. Translation: CSVGLADNTQYF. The rearrangement uses TRBV29-1 and TRBJ2-3; 7 positions agree with TRBD2. The CDR3 length is 12 residues. The germline gives CDR1 SQVTM, CDR2 ANQGSEA. V shed 4 bases and J 7 bases; nucleotides not matched to a gene: 5.

The rearrangement uses TRBV4-2 and TRBJ2-5; weak D call: TRBD1 (5 bases). The CDR3 spans 14 residues. Germline V gene lookup returns CDR1 LGHNA and CDR2 YNFKEQ. V lost 1 base and J 0 bases, leaving 6 bases between the germline ends. The CDR3 loop reads CASSQGGNQETQYF. CDR3 DNA sequence: TGTGCCAGCAGCCAAGGGGGCAACCAAGAGACCCAGTACTTC.

The chain recombines TRBV6-1 with TRBJ1-4; a possible D gene is TRBD1 (6 bases). The V gene lost 6 bases and the J gene lost 5 bases, with 13 bases spanning the gap. The CDR3 sequence is 14 residues long. Germline assignment: CDR1 MNHNS and CDR2 SASEGT. CDR3 amino acids: CASSLGQPNEKLFF. CDR3 nucleotide sequence: TGTGCCAGCAGCCTAGGACAGCCCAATGAAAAACTGTTTTTT.

The chain employs TRBV18 and TRBJ1-5; TRBD1 might be the D (5 bases). The V end lost 6 bases, the J end lost 4 bases, and 10 bases lay between the germline ends. The CDR3 spans 13 residues. Looked up from germline, CDR1 is KGHSH and CDR2 is LQKENI. This CDR3 reads CASSIAGNQPQHF. DNA of the CDR3: TGTGCCAGCTCCATTGCAGGGAATCAGCCCCAGCATTTT.

This chain links TRBV25-1 with TRBJ2-5; weak D call: TRBD1 (6 bases). Germline V CDR1 and CDR2: MGHDK, SYGVNS. Trimming shortened V by 7 bases and J by 2 bases, and 11 bases separated the two germline ends. The CDR3 is 13 residues long. The CDR3 bases are TGTGCCAGCACCCGGACAGTTCAAGAGACCCAGTACTTC. Translated, it gives CASTRTVQETQYF.

This chain uses TRBV28 with TRBJ2-7; 8 nucleotides line up with TRBD2. Trimming at V came to 4 bases and at J to 0 bases, leaving 11 bases not matched to a gene. Looked up from germline, CDR1 is MDHEN and CDR2 is SYDVKM. The CDR3 runs 17 residues. CDR3: CASSSQAGGPFSYEQYF. The CDR3 nucleotides are TGTGCCAGCAGTTCCCAGGCGGGAGGACCCTTCTCCTACGAGCAGTACTTC. Supplemented by reference TRBV28 and TRBJ2-7, the full variable domain reads DVKVTQSSRYLVKRTGEKVFLECVQDMDHENMFWYRQDPGLGLRLIYFSYDVKMKEKGDIPEGYSVSREKKERFSLILESASTNQTSMYLCASSSQAGGPFSYEQYFGPGTRLTVT.